This TCR beta chain was sequenced for a study of T cell changes during pregnancy in multiple sclerosis. The method was immunoSEQ multiplex PCR; TCRdb's version includes in-frame clones alone and lacks a portion of them. The sample holds 100,000 to 130,000 clones; around 93% are singletons and the top ten take just under 0.8%. V lost 3 bases, J lost 3 bases, and 9 bases lay in between. The V gene's germline CDR1 is SNHLY and CDR2 FYNNEI. The CDR3 is made up of 14 amino acids. The receptor was derived from a female donor in good health, enrolled as a control in a pregnancy study. The sequencing here drew on peripheral blood, taken in the third trimester of pregnancy. The chain joins TRBV2 to TRBJ1-5; D remains ambiguous. As DNA, the CDR3 is TGTGCCAGCAGTGAGCTCCAGGCCAATCAGCCCCAGCATTTT. Its protein is CASSELQANQPQHF.